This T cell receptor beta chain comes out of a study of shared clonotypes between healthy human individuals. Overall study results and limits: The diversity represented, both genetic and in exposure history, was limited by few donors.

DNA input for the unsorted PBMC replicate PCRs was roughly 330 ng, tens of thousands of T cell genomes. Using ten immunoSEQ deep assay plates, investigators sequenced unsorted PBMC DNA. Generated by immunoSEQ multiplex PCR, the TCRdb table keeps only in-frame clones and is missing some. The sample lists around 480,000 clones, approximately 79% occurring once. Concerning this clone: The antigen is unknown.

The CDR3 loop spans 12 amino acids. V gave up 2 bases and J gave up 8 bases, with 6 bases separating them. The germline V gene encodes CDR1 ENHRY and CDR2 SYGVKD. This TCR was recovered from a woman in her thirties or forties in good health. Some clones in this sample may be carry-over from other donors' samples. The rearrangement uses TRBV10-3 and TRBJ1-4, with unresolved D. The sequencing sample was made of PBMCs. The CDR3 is CAISEAGEKLFF. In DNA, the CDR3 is TGTGCCATCAGTGAGGCCGGAGAAAAACTGTTTTTT.